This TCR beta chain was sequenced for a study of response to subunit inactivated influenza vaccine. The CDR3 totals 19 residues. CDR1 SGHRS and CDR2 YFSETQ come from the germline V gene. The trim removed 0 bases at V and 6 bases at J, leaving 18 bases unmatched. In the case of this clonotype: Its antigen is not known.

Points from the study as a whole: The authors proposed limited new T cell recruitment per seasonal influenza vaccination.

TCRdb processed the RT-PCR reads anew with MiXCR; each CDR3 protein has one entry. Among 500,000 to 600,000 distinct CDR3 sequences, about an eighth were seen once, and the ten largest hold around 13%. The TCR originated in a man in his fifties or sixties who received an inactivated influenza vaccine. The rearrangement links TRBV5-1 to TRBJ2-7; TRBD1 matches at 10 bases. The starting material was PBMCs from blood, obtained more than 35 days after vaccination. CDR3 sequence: CASSLASTGQGRIDSEQYF. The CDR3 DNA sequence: TGCGCCAGCAGCTTGGCTTCCACGGGACAGGGGCGAATAGATTCCGAGCAGTACTTC.